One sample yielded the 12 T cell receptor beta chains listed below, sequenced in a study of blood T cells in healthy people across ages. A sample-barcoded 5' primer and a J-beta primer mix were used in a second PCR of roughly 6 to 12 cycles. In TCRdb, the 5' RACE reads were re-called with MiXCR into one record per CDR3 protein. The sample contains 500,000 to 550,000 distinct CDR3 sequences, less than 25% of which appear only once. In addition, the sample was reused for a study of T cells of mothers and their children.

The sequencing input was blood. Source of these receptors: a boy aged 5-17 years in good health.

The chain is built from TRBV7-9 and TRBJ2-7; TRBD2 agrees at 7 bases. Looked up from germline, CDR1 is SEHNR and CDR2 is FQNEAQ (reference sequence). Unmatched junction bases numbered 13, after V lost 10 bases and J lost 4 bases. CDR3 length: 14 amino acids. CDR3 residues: CATMEAGELYEQYF. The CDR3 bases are TGTGCCACCATGGAGGCGGGAGAATTATACGAGCAGTACTTC.

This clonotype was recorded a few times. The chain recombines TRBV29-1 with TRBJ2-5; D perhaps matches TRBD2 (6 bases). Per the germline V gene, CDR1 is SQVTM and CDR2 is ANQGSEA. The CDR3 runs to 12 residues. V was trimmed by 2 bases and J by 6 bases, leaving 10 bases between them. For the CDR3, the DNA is TGCAGCGTTGAACCGGGGGTCAAGACCCAGTACTTC. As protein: CSVEPGVKTQYF.

CDR3 DNA: TGTGCCAGCGGCGGGCGGGAAGCACTCTACGAGCAGTACTTC. Translation: CASGGREALYEQYF. The V call is TRBV6-1, the J call TRBJ2-7; D might be TRBD2 (6 bases). The germline gives CDR1 MNHNS, CDR2 SASEGT. V was cut by 8 bases and J by 3 bases, with 17 bases left in between. The CDR3 has 14 amino acids.

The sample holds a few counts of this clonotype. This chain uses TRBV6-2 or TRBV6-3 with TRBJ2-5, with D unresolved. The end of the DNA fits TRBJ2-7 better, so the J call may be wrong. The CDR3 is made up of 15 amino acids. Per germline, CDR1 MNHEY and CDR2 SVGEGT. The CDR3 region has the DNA TGTGCCAGCAGTTACTCCTTCGGACCCCTCCGCGAGCAGTACTTC. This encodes CASSYSFGPLREQYF.

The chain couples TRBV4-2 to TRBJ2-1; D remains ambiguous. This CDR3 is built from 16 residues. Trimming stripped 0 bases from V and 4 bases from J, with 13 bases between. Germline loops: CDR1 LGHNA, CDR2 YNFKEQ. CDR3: CASSQDDTVSYNEQFF. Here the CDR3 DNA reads TGTGCCAGCAGCCAAGATGATACCGTATCATACAATGAGCAGTTCTTC.

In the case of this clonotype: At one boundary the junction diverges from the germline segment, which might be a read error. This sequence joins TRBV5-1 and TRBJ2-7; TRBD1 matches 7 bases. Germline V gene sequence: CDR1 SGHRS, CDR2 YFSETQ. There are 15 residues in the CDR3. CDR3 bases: TGCGCCAACAGCAACCTGGAGACAGGGAACTACGAGCAGTACTTC. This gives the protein CANSNLETGNYEQYF. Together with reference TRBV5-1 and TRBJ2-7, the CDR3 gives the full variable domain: KAGVTQTPRYLIKTRGQQVTLSCSPISGHRSVSWYQQTPGQGLQFLFEYFSETQRNKGNFPGRFSGRQFSNSRSEMNVSTLELGDSALYLCANSNLETGNYEQYFGPGTRLTVT.

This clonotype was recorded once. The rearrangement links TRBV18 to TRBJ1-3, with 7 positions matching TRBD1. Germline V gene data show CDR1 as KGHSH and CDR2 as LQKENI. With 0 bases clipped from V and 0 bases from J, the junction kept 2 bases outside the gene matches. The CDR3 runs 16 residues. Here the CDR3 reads CASSPPGQLSGNTIYF. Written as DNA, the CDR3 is TGTGCCAGCTCACCACCGGGACAGCTCTCTGGAAACACCATATATTTT.

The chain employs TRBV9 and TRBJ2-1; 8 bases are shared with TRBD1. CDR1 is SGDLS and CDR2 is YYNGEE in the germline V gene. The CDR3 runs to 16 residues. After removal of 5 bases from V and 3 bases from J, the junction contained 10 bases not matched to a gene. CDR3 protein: CASSEGQGRYYNEQFF. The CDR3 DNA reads TGTGCCAGCAGTGAAGGACAGGGACGCTACTACAATGAGCAGTTCTTC.

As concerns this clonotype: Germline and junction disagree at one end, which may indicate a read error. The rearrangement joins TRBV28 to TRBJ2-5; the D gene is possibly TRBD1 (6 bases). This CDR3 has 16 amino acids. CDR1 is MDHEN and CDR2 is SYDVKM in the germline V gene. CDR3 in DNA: TGTGCCAGCAGTCCGCGAGAGAGGGGTGGGGACAATGAGCGGTTCTTC. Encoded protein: CASSPRERGGDNERFF.

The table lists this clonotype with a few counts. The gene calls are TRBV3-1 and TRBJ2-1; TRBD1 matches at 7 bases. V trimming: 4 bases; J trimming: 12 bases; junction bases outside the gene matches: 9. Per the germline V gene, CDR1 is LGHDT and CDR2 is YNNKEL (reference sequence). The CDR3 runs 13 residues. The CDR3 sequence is CASSPWDSEGQFF. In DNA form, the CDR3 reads TGTGCCAGCAGCCCTTGGGACAGCGAGGGGCAGTTCTTC.

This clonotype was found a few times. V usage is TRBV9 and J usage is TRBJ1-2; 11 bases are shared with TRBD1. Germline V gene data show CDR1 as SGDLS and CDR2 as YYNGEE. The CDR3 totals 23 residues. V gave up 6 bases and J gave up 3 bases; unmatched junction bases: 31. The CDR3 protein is CASTPDRGPHKFVMRSLDYGYTF. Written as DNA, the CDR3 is TGTGCCAGCACCCCGGACAGGGGGCCCCATAAATTCGTAATGCGCTCACTGGACTATGGCTACACCTTC.

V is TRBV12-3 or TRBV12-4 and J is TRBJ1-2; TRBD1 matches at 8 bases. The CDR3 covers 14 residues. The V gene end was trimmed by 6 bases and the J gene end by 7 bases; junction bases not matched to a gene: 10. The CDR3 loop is CASRGTGRIGGYTF. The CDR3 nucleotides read TGTGCCAGCAGGGGGACAGGTCGAATTGGTGGCTACACCTTC.